This T cell receptor beta chain was obtained from a study of T-cell memory formation after mild COVID-19. This CDR3 region has 18 residues. V dropped 3 bases and J dropped 1 base, with 17 bases sitting between them. From germline, CDR1 is SGHRS and CDR2 YFSETQ. TCRdb reprocessed the 5' RACE reads via MiXCR and lists one record per CDR3 protein. The profile shows under 700,000 distinct CDR3 sequences, about a fifth of them singletons. The source material was PBMCs or a T cell subset sorted from them (not recorded which). The TCR comes from an adult woman who had mild COVID-19 (a few samples of this study predate the infection). Cell type and time point are not known. The V gene is TRBV5-1, the J gene TRBJ2-6; D is unresolved. The CDR3 DNA follows: TGCGCCAGCAGCTCAGGATCCCCTGAAGGGTCTGGGGCCAACGTCCTGACTTTC. Encoded protein: CASSSGSPEGSGANVLTF. The variable domain in full, with the rest retrieved from reference TRBV5-1 and TRBJ2-6, is KAGVTQTPRYLIKTRGQQVTLSCSPISGHRSVSWYQQTPGQGLQFLFEYFSETQRNKGNFPGRFSGRQFSNSRSEMNVSTLELGDSALYLCASSSGSPEGSGANVLTFGAGSRLTVL.